Presented here are 10 T cell receptor beta chains from one specimen sequenced in a study of shared clonotypes between healthy human individuals. Using immunoSEQ multiplex PCR, the repertoire was profiled, and TCRdb retains in-frame clones only, with some absent. The table records fewer than 850,000 clones, about 92% of them present only once. The sequencing sample was made of memory CD8+ T cells from PBMCs. This sample's subset: CD45RO+ cells pooled with CCR7-negative TemRA cells. The receptors derive from a man aged 18 to 35 in good health. Some clones in this sample may be carry-over from other donors' samples.

The chain employs TRBV29-1 and TRBJ2-1; 8 positions agree with TRBD1. CDR1 is SQVTM, CDR2 ANQGSEA, per germline. The CDR3 spans 13 residues. J lost 10 bases, V lost 5 bases, and 10 bases had no gene match. The CDR3 DNA follows: TGCAGCGTTCCAGGGGGCGCGATGGGGGAGCAGTTCTTC. Translated: CSVPGGAMGEQFF.

The genes are TRBV2 and TRBJ2-5; no clear D. CDR3 length equals 14 residues. Between the trimmed V and J ends, which lost 0 bases and 2 bases, there was a span of 7 bases. CDR1 is SNHLY and CDR2 is FYNNEI in the germline V gene. CDR3: CASSEAAGQETQYF. The CDR3 DNA follows: TGTGCCAGCAGTGAAGCTGCAGGTCAAGAGACCCAGTACTTC.

This clone came up a few times. The chain recombines TRBV7-2 with TRBJ1-5; no clear D. This CDR3 has 14 residues. The V and J ends lost 5 bases and 8 bases respectively, with 16 bases between them. Germline V gene lookup returns CDR1 SGHTA and CDR2 FQGNSA. The CDR3 nucleotides read TGTGCCAGCAGCCCGATGGAGATGGATGAGCCCCAGCATTTT. Amino acid sequence: CASSPMEMDEPQHF.

The rearrangement uses TRBV5-4 and TRBJ1-2; D might be TRBD1 (5 bases). Germline values: CDR1 SGHNT, CDR2 YYREEE (reference sequence). V lost 4 bases, J lost 4 bases, and 17 bases lay in between. The CDR3 has 15 residues. As DNA, the CDR3 is TGTGCCAGCAGCCCCCGCAGGGAGGGGCCCTATGGCTACACCTTC. Its protein is CASSPRREGPYGYTF.

The chain joins TRBV6-1 to TRBJ2-3; 9 positions match TRBD1. Trimming took 4 bases from V and 4 from J; bases not matched to a gene: 9. The CDR3 extends over 16 amino acids. Germline values: CDR1 MNHNS, CDR2 SASEGT. The DNA for the CDR3 is TGTGCCAGCAGTGCAATAGGACAGGGGTTGGCAGATACGCAGTATTTT. Encoded protein: CASSAIGQGLADTQYF.

V gene TRBV19 combines with J gene TRBJ2-1; D perhaps matches TRBD2 (5 bases). The CDR3 covers 15 residues. Germline assignment: CDR1 LNHDA and CDR2 SQIVND (reference sequence). Trimming cost V 3 bases and J 5 bases, with 14 bases left between them. For the CDR3, the DNA is TGTGCCAGTAGTATCCCGTGGGGAGCACACAATGAGCAGTTCTTC. As protein: CASSIPWGAHNEQFF.

The V call is TRBV28, the J call TRBJ2-4; a weak D match, TRBD1 (5 bases). CDR1 is MDHEN and CDR2 is SYDVKM in the germline V gene. The CDR3 is 17 amino acids. V shed 2 bases and J shed 1 base, with 15 bases lying between them. The CDR3 region has the DNA TGTGCCAGCAGTTTAGAGCGAAGGGGTTGGGCCAAAAACATTCAGTACTTC. Protein sequence: CASSLERRGWAKNIQYF. The whole variable domain, remainder taken from reference TRBV28 and TRBJ2-4, is DVKVTQSSRYLVKRTGEKVFLECVQDMDHENMFWYRQDPGLGLRLIYFSYDVKMKEKGDIPEGYSVSREKKERFSLILESASTNQTSMYLCASSLERRGWAKNIQYFGAGTRLSVL.

The chain recombines TRBV6-5 with TRBJ2-3, with D possibly matching TRBD1 (6 bases). The CDR3 length is 14 residues. V shed 6 bases and J shed 2 bases, with 12 bases lying between them. From germline, CDR1 is MNHEY and CDR2 SVGAGI. The CDR3 region is CASSRGQSTDTQYF. The CDR3 coding sequence is TGTGCCAGCAGCCGCGGACAGTCCACAGATACGCAGTATTTT.

The chain joins TRBV9 to TRBJ2-1; TRBD2 matches 10 bases. CDR3 length: 15 amino acids. The V segment lost 0 bases and the J segment 8 bases; nucleotides outside the gene matches: 5. Germline values: CDR1 SGDLS, CDR2 YYNGEE. The CDR3 sequence: CASSVVAGGGYEQFF. The CDR3 DNA follows: TGTGCCAGCAGCGTAGTAGCGGGAGGAGGGTATGAGCAGTTCTTC.

The V gene is TRBV9, the J gene TRBJ1-3; maybe TRBD1 (5 bases). The CDR3 is 17 residues long. Germline assignment: CDR1 SGDLS and CDR2 YYNGEE. The V end was cut by 0 bases, the J end by 0 bases, with 13 bases between. The CDR3 DNA reads as TGTGCCAGCAGCGTAGAGGGCAGGGTCGTCTCTGGAAACACCATATATTTT. Protein sequence: CASSVEGRVVSGNTIYF.